Listed below are T cell receptor beta chains from one sample, sequenced in a study of OX40 agonist ivuxolimab in advanced cancers. TCRdb keeps only in-frame clones here, not all; method: immunoSEQ multiplex PCR. The sample records fewer than 140,000 clones, 90% being singletons. The sequencing used CD4+ or CD8+ T cells sorted from blood, collected in a trial of the OX40 agonist ivuxolimab. These receptor sequences come from an adult with an advanced solid tumor such as melanoma, head and neck, liver or kidney cancer. Each CDR3 is given without its conserved first and last residue. The order of the fields is clone size, V gene, J gene, CDR3 protein. Some rows mark clone size as missing; the rest say once, few, many or name a class of expanded clone.

-	TRBV19	TRBJ1-5	ASSTPPTGVSNQPQH
-	TRBV29-1	TRBJ1-3	GIGTDNSGNTIY
once	TRBV5-1	TRBJ1-3	ASSFGSTGNTIY
-	TRBV6-5	TRBJ2-7	ASRYRGEQY
-	TRBV27	TRBJ2-7	ASSSRGRGNYEQY
-	TRBV5-4	TRBJ2-2	ASSLGGGGDTGELF
-	TRBV28	TRBJ2-7	ASSSPQGRNAEQY
-	TRBV27	TRBJ2-7	ASRDRSYEQY
-	TRBV18	TRBJ2-3	ASSPRTREDTQY
-	TRBV18	TRBJ2-7	ASSPPQGLGQY
-	TRBV7-9	TRBJ2-7	ASNPGTGGFYEQY
-	TRBV18	TRBJ2-1	ASSPTRDVTYNEQF
-	TRBV29-1	TRBJ1-5	SVRTGDNQPQH
-	TRBV5-1	TRBJ2-7	ASSGALSSYEQY
-	TRBV19	TRBJ2-7	ASSMTGSDEQY
-	TRBV2	TRBJ2-2	ASATGTTGELF
-	TRBV10-3	TRBJ1-1	ATGPSLGVRGNTEAF
-	TRBV5-6	TRBJ2-2	ASSRPGNGELF
-	TRBV28	TRBJ2-6	ASSFVSGANVLT
-	TRBV5-5	TRBJ2-2	ASSWTGTANTGELF
once	TRBV29-1	TRBJ2-3	SVDGNKRDRDTQY
-	TRBV15	TRBJ2-5	ATSKGESGQETQY
-	TRBV15	TRBJ2-2	ATSRATDRGGNTGELF
-	TRBV10-3	TRBJ1-1	AISESGHPEAF
once	TRBV6-5	TRBJ2-7	ASKNGGAGAYEQY
-	TRBV5-6	TRBJ1-3	ASSLDRRSGNTIY
-	TRBV28	TRBJ1-5	ASSLIGAQH
-	TRBV4-3	TRBJ1-1	ASSQGTPSNTEAF
-	TRBV7-9	TRBJ1-4	ASSSQGGLGEKLF
-	TRBV7-2	TRBJ2-3	ASSLARVQGTDTQY
-	TRBV18	TRBJ2-5	ASSPPTQETQY
-	TRBV5-6	TRBJ1-4	ASSLTGGDEKLF
-	TRBV7-6	TRBJ1-3	ASSLDSSGNTIY
-	TRBV2	TRBJ2-3	ASRTDTQY
-	TRBV6-5	TRBJ1-6	ASSESRPNSPLH
-	TRBV19	TRBJ2-1	ASSPTSYNEQF
-	TRBV28	TRBJ1-1	ASNDAREGNTEAF
once	TRBV7-2	TRBJ1-5	ASSTGFSNQPQH
-	TRBV28	TRBJ2-7	ASRSTGDEQY
-	TRBV7-9	TRBJ2-7	ASSLLSDRGNEQY
-	TRBV19	TRBJ2-1	ASSKYSLDSSYNEQF
-	TRBV6-6	TRBJ2-3	ASSYSSGDTQY
-	TRBV6-6	TRBJ1-1	ASSLRDRNTEAF
-	TRBV6-6	TRBJ1-5	ASSYSAGYQPQH
-	TRBV5-4	TRBJ1-1	ASSLGGSAEAF
-	TRBV25-1	TRBJ2-1	ASSGPGGPYNEQF
-	TRBV10-2	TRBJ1-3	ASAPRVSGNTIY
-	TRBV7-2	TRBJ2-5	ASSPGLAETQY
-	TRBV28	TRBJ1-2	ASSLWGTGKGYGYT